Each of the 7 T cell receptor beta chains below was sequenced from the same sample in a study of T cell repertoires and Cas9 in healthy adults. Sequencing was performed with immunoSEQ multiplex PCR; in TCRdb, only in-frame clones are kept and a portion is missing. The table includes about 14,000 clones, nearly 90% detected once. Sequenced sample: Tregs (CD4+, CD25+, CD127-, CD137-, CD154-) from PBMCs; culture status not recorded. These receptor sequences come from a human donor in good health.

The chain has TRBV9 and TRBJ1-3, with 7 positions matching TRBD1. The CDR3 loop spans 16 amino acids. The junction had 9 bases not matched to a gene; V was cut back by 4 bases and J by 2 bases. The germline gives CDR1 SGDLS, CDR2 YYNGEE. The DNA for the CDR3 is TGTGCCAGCAGCCCTAACAGGGGAAGGGCTGGAAACACCATATATTTT. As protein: CASSPNRGRAGNTIYF. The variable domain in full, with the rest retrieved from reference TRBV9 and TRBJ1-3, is DSGVTQTPKHLITATGQRVTLRCSPRSGDLSVYWYQQSLDQGLQFLIQYYNGEERAKGNILERFSAQQFPDLHSELNLSSLELGDSALYFCASSPNRGRAGNTIYFGEGSWLTVV.

CDR3 nucleotides: TGTGCCAGTCCGCCCCTAGGCGAACTACCTAGCACAGATACGCAGTATTTT. Its protein product is CASPPLGELPSTDTQYF. V usage is TRBV21-1 and J usage is TRBJ2-3; the table names TRBD2, a call not compared with the DNA. TRBV21-1 is termed a pseudogene. The CDR3 loop spans 17 amino acids.

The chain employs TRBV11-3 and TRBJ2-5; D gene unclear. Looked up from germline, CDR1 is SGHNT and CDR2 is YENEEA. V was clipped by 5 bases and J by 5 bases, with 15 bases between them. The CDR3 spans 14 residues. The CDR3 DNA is TGTGCCAGCAGCCCAGACGATGCGTCGGAGACCCAGTACTTC. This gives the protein CASSPDDASETQYF.

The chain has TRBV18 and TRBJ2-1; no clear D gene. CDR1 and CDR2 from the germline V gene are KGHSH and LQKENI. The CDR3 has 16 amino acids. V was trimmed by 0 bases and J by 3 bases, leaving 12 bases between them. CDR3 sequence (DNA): TGTGCCAGCTCACCACCGCAACAGATACTCTACAATGAGCAGTTCTTC. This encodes CASSPPQQILYNEQFF.

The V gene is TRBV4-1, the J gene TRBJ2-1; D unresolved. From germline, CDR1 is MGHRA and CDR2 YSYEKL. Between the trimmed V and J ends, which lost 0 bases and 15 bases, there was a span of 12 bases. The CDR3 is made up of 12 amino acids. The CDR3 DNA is TGCGCCAGCAGCCAAGATAGTAGGTCGGCGTTCTTC. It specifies CASSQDSRSAFF.

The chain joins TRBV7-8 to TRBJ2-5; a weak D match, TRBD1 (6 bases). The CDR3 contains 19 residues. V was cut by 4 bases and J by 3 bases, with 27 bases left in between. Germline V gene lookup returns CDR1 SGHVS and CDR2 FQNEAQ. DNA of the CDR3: TGTGCCAGCAGCTACCCGAAATCTACAGGGTACGAGGCAGAAGAGACCCAGTACTTC. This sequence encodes CASSYPKSTGYEAEETQYF.

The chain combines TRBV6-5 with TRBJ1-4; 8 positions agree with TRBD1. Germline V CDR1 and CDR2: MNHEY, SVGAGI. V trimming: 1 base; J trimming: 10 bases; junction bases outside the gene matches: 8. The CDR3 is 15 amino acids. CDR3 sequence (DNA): TGTGCCAGCAGTTACTATGGGACAGGCACCGGAAAACTGTTTTTT. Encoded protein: CASSYYGTGTGKLFF.